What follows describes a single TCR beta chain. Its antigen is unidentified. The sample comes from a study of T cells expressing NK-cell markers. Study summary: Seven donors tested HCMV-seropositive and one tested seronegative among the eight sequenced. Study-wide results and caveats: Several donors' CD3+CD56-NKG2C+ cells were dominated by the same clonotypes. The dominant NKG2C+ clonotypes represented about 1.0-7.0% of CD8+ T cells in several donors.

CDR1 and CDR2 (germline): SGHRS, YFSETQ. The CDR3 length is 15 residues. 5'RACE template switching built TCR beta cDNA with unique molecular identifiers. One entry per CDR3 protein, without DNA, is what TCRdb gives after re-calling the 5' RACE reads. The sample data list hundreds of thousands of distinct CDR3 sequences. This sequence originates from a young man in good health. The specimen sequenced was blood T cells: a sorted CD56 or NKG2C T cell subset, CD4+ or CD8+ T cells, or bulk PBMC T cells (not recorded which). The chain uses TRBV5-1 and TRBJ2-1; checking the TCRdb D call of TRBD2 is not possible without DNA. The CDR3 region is CASSFEVVAGGEQFF.